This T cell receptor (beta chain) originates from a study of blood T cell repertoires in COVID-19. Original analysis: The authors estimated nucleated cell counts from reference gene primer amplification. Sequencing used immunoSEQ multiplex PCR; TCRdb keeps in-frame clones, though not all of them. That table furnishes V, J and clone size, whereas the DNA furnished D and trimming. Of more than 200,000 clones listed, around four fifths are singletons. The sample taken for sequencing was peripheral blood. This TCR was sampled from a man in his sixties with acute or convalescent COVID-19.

CDR3 bases: TGTGCCAGCAGCGTACCGGGACTAGCGGGAGAGTCAGATACGCAGTATTTT. Translated: CASSVPGLAGESDTQYF. The chain combines TRBV7-6 with TRBJ2-3, with 14 bases matching TRBD2. CDR1 and CDR2 (germline): SGHVS, FNYEAQ. The V segment lost 5 bases and the J segment 4 bases; nucleotides outside the gene matches: 8. The CDR3 is 17 residues long.